The sequence of this TCR beta chain was determined in a study of technical replicates of blood from a few donors. Produced via immunoSEQ multiplex PCR; TCRdb's table is partial and in-frame only. The data show approximately 59,000 clones, 75% to 90% seen once. Per the germline V gene, CDR1 is SGHAT and CDR2 is FQNNGV. Trimming took 5 bases from V and 13 from J; bases not matched to a gene: 6. The CDR3 consists of 12 residues. This receptor was taken from a human donor in good health. Some clones in this sample may be carry-over from other donors' samples. The sequenced sample consisted of PBMCs. The J gene is TRBJ2-1, the V gene TRBV11-2; TRBD2 aligns across 9 bases. The CDR3 loop is CASSPLAGIQFF. The DNA for the CDR3 is TGTGCCAGCAGCCCGCTAGCGGGAATCCAGTTCTTC.